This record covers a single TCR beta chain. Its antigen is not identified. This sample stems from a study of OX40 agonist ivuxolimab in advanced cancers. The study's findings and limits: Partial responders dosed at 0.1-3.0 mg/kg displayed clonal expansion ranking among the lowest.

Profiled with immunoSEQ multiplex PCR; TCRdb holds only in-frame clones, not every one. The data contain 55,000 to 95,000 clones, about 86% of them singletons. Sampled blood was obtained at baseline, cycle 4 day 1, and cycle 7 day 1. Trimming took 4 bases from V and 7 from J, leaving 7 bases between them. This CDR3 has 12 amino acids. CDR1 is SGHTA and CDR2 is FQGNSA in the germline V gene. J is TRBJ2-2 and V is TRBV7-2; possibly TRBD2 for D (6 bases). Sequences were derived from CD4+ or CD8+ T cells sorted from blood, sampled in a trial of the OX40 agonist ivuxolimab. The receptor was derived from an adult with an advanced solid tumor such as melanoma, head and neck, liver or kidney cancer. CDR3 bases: TGTGCCAGCAGCTCAGCGGGCGGGGAGCTGTTTTTT. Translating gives CASSSAGGELFF.